Shown below are 24 T cell receptor beta chains from a single sample sequenced in a study of metastatic and nonmetastatic thyroid tumors. TCRdb re-called the PCR reads through MiXCR. This sample has tens of thousands of clones; about 15% occur once, and the top ten carry 3% to 4.5%. Among the patients, none had received any treatment before thyroid surgery. The sequencing input was blood. These receptors were taken from a female donor with papillary thyroid cancer or a benign thyroid nodule (not recorded which). Some clones in this sample may be carry-over from other donors' samples.

Regarding this clone: Its ends do not fully match the called genes, so a read error is possible. The chain uses TRBV9 and TRBJ1-5, with D unresolved. The CDR3 loop spans 13 amino acids. CDR1 and CDR2 (germline): SGDLS, YYNGEE. The CDR3 region is CANSVDWYQPQHF. The DNA for the CDR3 is TGTGCCAACAGCGTAGACTGGTATCAGCCCCAGCATTTT.

This clone was observed many times. The rearrangement links TRBV20-1 to TRBJ2-1; 11 bases are shared with TRBD2. CDR1 and CDR2 from the germline V gene are DFQATT and SNEGSKA (reference sequence). With V trimmed by 8 bases and J by 10 bases, 7 bases remained unmatched. This CDR3 contains 12 residues. For the CDR3, the DNA is TGCAGTCTTGACGGGACTAGCGGCGAGCAGTTCTTC. Its translation is CSLDGTSGEQFF.

This clone was recorded at least ten times. V usage is TRBV2 and J usage is TRBJ1-5; D perhaps matches TRBD1 (6 bases). The ends were cut back, 6 bases at V and 1 base at J, with 13 bases in the middle. CDR3 length: 15 amino acids. From germline, CDR1 is SNHLY and CDR2 FYNNEI. In DNA, the CDR3 is TGTGCCAGCAGATCGGACAGTTCGAGCAATCAGCCCCAGCATTTT. Translated, it gives CASRSDSSSNQPQHF.

This clone was detected ten times or more. The chain carries TRBV29-1 and TRBJ1-4; a possible D gene is TRBD1 (6 bases). The CDR3 runs 13 residues. V gave up 5 bases and J gave up 8 bases, with 15 bases separating them. CDR1 is SQVTM, CDR2 ANQGSEA, per germline. CDR3 DNA sequence: TGCAGCGTTCTTTACAGGGAAGGGGAAAAACTGTTTTTT. Its translation is CSVLYREGEKLFF.

At least ten counts were recorded for this clone. J is TRBJ1-1 and V is TRBV30, with D possibly being TRBD1 (5 bases). CDR3 size: 13 residues. Trimming removed 4 bases at V and 1 base at J, with 10 bases between. Germline loops: CDR1 GTSNPN, CDR2 SVGIG (reference sequence). The CDR3 bases are TGTGCCTGGACCAAGGGGCCGAACACTGAAGCTTTCTTT. This translates into CAWTKGPNTEAFF.

This clone was seen many times. The rearrangement joins TRBV24-1 to TRBJ2-7, with D uncertain. Germline V CDR1 and CDR2: KGHDR, SFDVKD. CDR3 length: 11 amino acids. Trimming took off 1 base at V and 6 bases at J, with 3 bases between the two ends. The CDR3 sequence: CATSDFSEQYF. CDR3 bases: TGTGCCACCAGTGATTTCTCCGAGCAGTACTTC.

This clone has just a few counts. This rearrangement joins TRBV15 to TRBJ2-7; 10 bases map to TRBD1. The CDR3 totals 16 residues. Per germline, CDR1 LNHNV and CDR2 YYDKDF (reference sequence). Trimming cost V 2 bases and J 5 bases; bases outside gene matches: 9. The CDR3 protein is CATSRSPVTGGHEQYF. The DNA for the CDR3 is TGTGCCACCAGCAGATCCCCCGTGACAGGGGGCCACGAGCAGTACTTC.

This clone was seen repeatedly, ten times or more. Sequence at one end of the junction differs from germline and may be a read error. The genes are TRBV19 and TRBJ2-2, with 8 bases that match TRBD2. The CDR3 is 18 amino acids. Germline V gives CDR1 LNHDA, CDR2 SQIVND (reference sequence). The CDR3 sequence is CASRVDRGLAGGTGELFF. CDR3 sequence (DNA): TGTGCAAGTAGGGTGGACAGAGGACTAGCTGGGGGCACCGGGGAGCTGTTTTTT.

V usage is TRBV7-8 and J usage is TRBJ2-7, with TRBD1 as a possible D gene (5 bases). This CDR3 has 16 residues. Germline CDR1 is SGHVS and CDR2 is FQNEAQ. V was pared by 1 base and J by 3 bases, with 16 bases between. The CDR3, as DNA: TGTGCCAGCAGCTTAGACCCGGTTAGGGGCCGCTACGAGCAGTACTTC. Translation gives CASSLDPVRGRYEQYF.

In this sample, this clone turned up many times. The chain uses TRBV7-9 and TRBJ1-4; TRBD1 might be the D (6 bases). The CDR3 extends over 13 amino acids. V lost 5 bases and J 14 bases, leaving 18 bases between the germline ends. Germline V gene data show CDR1 as SEHNR and CDR2 as FQNEAQ (reference sequence). CDR3 sequence: CASSPTGMIDLFF. The CDR3 nucleotides are TGTGCCAGCAGCCCTACAGGGATGATTGATCTGTTTTTT. Full variable domain (rest looked up from reference TRBV7-9 and TRBJ1-4): DTGVSQNPRHKITKRGQNVTFRCDPISEHNRLYWYRQTLGQGPEFLTYFQNEAQLEKSRLLSDRFSAERPKGSFSTLEIQRTEQGDSAMYLCASSPTGMIDLFFGSGTQLSVL.

This clone has ten or more counts. The chain links TRBV7-3 to TRBJ2-2; D is perhaps TRBD1 or TRBD2 (5 bases each). Per germline, CDR1 SGHTA and CDR2 FQGTGA. This CDR3 spans 13 amino acids. V shed 1 base and J shed 6 bases, with 6 bases lying between them. The CDR3, as DNA: TGTGCCAGCAGCTTAATGGGGGCCGGGGAGCTGTTTTTT. This codes for CASSLMGAGELFF.

This clone was counted ten times or more. V usage is TRBV20-1 and J usage is TRBJ1-5, with D hard to call. Between the trimmed V and J ends, which lost 1 base and 6 bases, there was a span of 13 bases. This CDR3 spans 14 amino acids. Germline CDR1 is DFQATT and CDR2 is SNEGSKA (reference sequence). CDR3 protein: CSARGTQRGQPQHF. CDR3 bases: TGCAGTGCTAGAGGGACCCAACGAGGTCAGCCCCAGCATTTT.

This clone has at least ten counts. The chain links TRBV19 to TRBJ2-1; D gene unclear. The CDR3 has 13 amino acids. CDR1 and CDR2 (germline): LNHDA, SQIVND (reference sequence). The germline V and J ends were trimmed by 5 bases and 1 base, with 6 bases remaining between them. CDR3 coding DNA: TGTGCCAGTAGTGAACAGTCCTACAATGAGCAGTTCTTC. Its translation: CASSEQSYNEQFF.

This clone was observed at least ten times. Here the CDR3 DNA reads TGTGCCAGCAGTTTACAGGGGCCCTATGCTAACTATGGCTACACCTTC. It is translated as CASSLQGPYANYGYTF. This rearrangement joins TRBV28 to TRBJ1-2; D is possibly TRBD1 (6 bases). Deletions cut 2 bases from V and 0 bases from J, with 13 bases between. CDR1 and CDR2 from the germline V gene are MDHEN and SYDVKM. This CDR3 has 16 residues.

This clone was recorded many times. J is TRBJ2-2 and V is TRBV6-1; 7 bases match TRBD1. Germline CDR1 and CDR2: MNHNS and SASEGT. Losses at the gene ends were 5 bases for V and 1 base for J; bases not matched to a gene: 4. The CDR3 is made up of 15 amino acids. The CDR3 DNA sequence: TGTGCCAGCAGTCGACAGGGCGTGAACACCGGGGAGCTGTTTTTT. As protein: CASSRQGVNTGELFF.

This clone was detected ten times or more. The chain uses TRBV11-2 and TRBJ1-4; TRBD1 matches at 9 bases. CDR1 is SGHAT and CDR2 is FQNNGV in the germline V gene. Trimming cost V 3 bases and J 0 bases; bases outside gene matches: 8. The CDR3 totals 18 residues. CDR3 bases: TGTGCCAGCAGCTTCCCTTGGGACAGGGAATCAACTAATGAAAAACTGTTTTTT. Translating gives CASSFPWDRESTNEKLFF.

The chain couples TRBV27 to TRBJ1-6, with D tentatively TRBD1 (6 bases). This CDR3 has 15 residues. Germline-derived CDR1 and CDR2 are MNHEY and SMNVEV (reference sequence). The V and J ends lost 1 base and 6 bases respectively, with 10 bases between them. CDR3 amino acids: CASSLYTGINSPLHF. The CDR3 coding sequence is TGTGCCAGCAGTTTATACACAGGGATTAATTCACCCCTCCACTTT.

The chain links TRBV6-1 to TRBJ2-1, with D possibly matching TRBD1 (5 bases). CDR1 and CDR2 (germline): MNHNS, SASEGT. The CDR3 is 13 amino acids. V was pared by 11 bases and J by 4 bases, with 15 bases between. CDR3 amino acids: CAASKDKYNEQFF. The CDR3 coding sequence is TGTGCCGCCAGCAAGGACAAATACAATGAGCAGTTCTTC.

This clone has ten or more counts. This chain connects TRBV11-2 to TRBJ2-7, with D unclear. Trimming took 4 bases from V and 4 from J, leaving 8 bases between them. The CDR3 totals 12 residues. Germline values: CDR1 SGHAT, CDR2 FQNNGV. DNA of the CDR3: TGTGCCAGCAGCTCCCTCGGGTACGAGCAGTACTTC. As protein: CASSSLGYEQYF.

This clone was detected only a few times. The chain combines TRBV27 with TRBJ2-2, with 7 positions matching TRBD2. The germline V gene encodes CDR1 MNHEY and CDR2 SMNVEV (reference sequence). Trimming took 6 bases from V and 4 from J; bases not matched to a gene: 5. The CDR3 totals 14 residues. CDR3: CASSWGGFTGELFF. CDR3 nucleotide sequence: TGTGCCAGCAGCTGGGGGGGATTCACCGGGGAGCTGTTTTTT.

This clone was seen repeatedly, ten times or more. The chain recombines TRBV25-1 with TRBJ2-2; 8 bases align to TRBD2. V was clipped by 3 bases and J by 13 bases; unmatched bases: 1. The CDR3 consists of 11 residues. The V gene's germline CDR1 is MGHDK and CDR2 SYGVNS. The CDR3, as DNA: TGTGCCAGCAGTGATCGGGAGGGGCTGTTTTTT. It specifies CASSDREGLFF.

This clone was seen repeatedly, ten times or more. The gene calls are TRBV11-2 and TRBJ2-5; TRBD1 matches at 8 bases. Germline CDR1 SGHAT, CDR2 FQNNGV. CDR3 size: 17 residues. Trimming took 5 bases from V and 3 from J; bases not matched to a gene: 14. The CDR3 protein is CASSPPGQAVRKETQYF. As DNA, the CDR3 is TGTGCCAGCAGCCCACCGGGACAGGCGGTCAGAAAAGAGACCCAGTACTTC.

The sample holds a few counts of this clone. This chain uses TRBV19 with TRBJ2-7, with D perhaps assigned TRBD1 or TRBD2 (5 bases each). V lost 3 bases to trimming and J lost 0 bases, with 12 bases between them. CDR1 and CDR2 (germline): LNHDA, SQIVND (reference sequence). This CDR3 contains 15 residues. DNA of the CDR3: TGTGCCAGTAGTATTGGGACCGTGATCTCCTACGAGCAGTACTTC. It translates to CASSIGTVISYEQYF.

On this clone itself: A much larger clone lies a single base off, so this may be a read error. This CDR3 is also generated by other DNA sequences in the sample. This sequence joins TRBV5-6 and TRBJ2-7; D uncertain. CDR3 size: 14 residues. The germline V and J ends were trimmed by 4 bases and 2 bases, with 13 bases remaining between them. Per the germline V gene, CDR1 is SGHDT and CDR2 is YYEEEE. The CDR3 here is CASSPLDRTYEQYF. As DNA, the CDR3 is TGTGCCAGCAGCCCTCTAGATAGGACCTACGAGCAGTACTTC.